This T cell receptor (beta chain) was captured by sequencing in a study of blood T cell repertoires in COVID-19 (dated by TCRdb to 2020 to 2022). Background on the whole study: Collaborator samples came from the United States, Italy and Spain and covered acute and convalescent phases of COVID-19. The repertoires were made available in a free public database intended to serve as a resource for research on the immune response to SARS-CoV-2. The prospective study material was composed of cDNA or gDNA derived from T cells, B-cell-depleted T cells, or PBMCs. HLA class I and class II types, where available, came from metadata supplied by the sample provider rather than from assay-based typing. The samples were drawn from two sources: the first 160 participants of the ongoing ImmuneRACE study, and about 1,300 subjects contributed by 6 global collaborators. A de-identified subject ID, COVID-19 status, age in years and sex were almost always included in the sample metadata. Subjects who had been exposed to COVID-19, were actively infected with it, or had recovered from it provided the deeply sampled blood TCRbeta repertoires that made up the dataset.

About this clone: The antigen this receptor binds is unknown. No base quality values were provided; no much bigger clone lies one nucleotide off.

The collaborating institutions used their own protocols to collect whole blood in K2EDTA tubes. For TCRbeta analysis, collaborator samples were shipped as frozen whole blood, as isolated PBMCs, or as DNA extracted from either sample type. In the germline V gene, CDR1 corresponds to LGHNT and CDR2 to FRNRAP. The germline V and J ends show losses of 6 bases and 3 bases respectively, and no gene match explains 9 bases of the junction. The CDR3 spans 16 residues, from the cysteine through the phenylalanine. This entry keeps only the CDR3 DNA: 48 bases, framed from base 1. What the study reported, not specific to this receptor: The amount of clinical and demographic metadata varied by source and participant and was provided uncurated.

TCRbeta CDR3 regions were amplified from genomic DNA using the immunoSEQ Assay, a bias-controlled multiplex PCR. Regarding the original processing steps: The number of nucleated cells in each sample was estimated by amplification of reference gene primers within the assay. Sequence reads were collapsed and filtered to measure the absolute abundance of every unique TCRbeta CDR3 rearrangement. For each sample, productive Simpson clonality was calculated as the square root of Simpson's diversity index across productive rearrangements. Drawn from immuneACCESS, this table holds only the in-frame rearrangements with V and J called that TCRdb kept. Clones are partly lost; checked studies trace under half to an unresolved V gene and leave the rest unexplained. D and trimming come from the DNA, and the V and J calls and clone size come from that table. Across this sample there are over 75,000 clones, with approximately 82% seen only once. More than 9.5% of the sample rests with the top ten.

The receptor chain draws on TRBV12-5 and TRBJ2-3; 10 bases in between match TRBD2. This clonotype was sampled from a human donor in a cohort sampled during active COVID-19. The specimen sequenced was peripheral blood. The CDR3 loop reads CASGGIAGGQTDTQYF. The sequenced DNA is TGTGCTAGTGGGGGAATAGCGGGAGGACAAACAGATACGCAGTATTTT.